This T cell receptor beta chain was sequenced in a study of cytomegalovirus exposure and HLA in healthy donors (dated by TCRdb to about 2017). Study-level background: In an earlier analysis of around 540 of the donors, 250 to 300 Gb of sequence data and 90 million to 120 million unique TCR beta sequences from roughly 180 million T cells were reported. Besides the first cohort of around 700 subjects, a separate validation cohort made up of 120 or so different subjects was used. The number of typed donors differed by locus: roughly 629-640 for A, B, C, DRB1 and DQB1; 500 to 550 for DQA1; about 600 for DPA1; and roughly 490 for DPB1. HLA typing included class I and class II loci at four-digit resolution. Approximately 300 gigabases of sequencing data and around 88 million unique TCR sequences made up an early release that covered several hundred HLA-typed donors. Of the 350 to 450 genotyped donors, less than 85% were placed in the genetic ancestry cluster associated with self-reported Caucasian donors. The T cell repertoires of 670 or so subjects were profiled by immunosequencing and related to cytomegalovirus serostatus. An earlier analysis of fewer than 700 of the donors applied high-throughput TCR beta sequencing to assess whether each TCR beta V gene segment acted as functional or pseudogenic. Donor age, sex, ethnicity and CMV serostatus were compiled together with the repertoire data. A later genetic analysis used genome-wide SNP genotypes for 398 of the 666 donors, treating that subset as a discovery cohort. All discovery cohort repertoires had been generated on a single sequencing platform. Across 300 to 500 genotyped donors of the cohort, an average of approximately 240,000 unique TCR beta nucleotide sequences per donor were sequenced, and roughly a sixth of those sequences were non-productive. The study aimed to test whether cataloging public T cell receptors could reveal signatures of past pathogen exposure. High-throughput TCR immunosequencing, statistical association of individual TCRs with disease status, and machine learning were combined to predict cytomegalovirus infection status. In the later analysis, no new phenotypic data were used to find candidate immune exposures; instead, reliance was placed on TCR beta sequences and their occurrence across donors. About five DR-DQ haplotypes were handled as single units for association and clustering because linkage in the cohort was strong. A later analysis re-analyzed previously published TCR beta repertoires from about 730 donors and added high-resolution HLA genotyping to study TCR occurrence patterns.

The cohort comprised more than 550 healthy bone marrow donors. All cohort members were sampled while nominally healthy, although unrecorded immune exposures were likely present. The donor tested CMV seropositive and was one of the 289 seropositive cohort members. Each donor provided a peripheral blood sample, and peripheral blood mononuclear cells were used for TCR beta sequencing. The Qiagen DNeasy Blood Extraction Kit was used to extract genomic DNA from the blood cell samples. The paper as a whole reports these results and caveats: Most CMV-associated TCR beta chains appeared to be HLA-restricted in a later analysis, and the HLA associations seemed to be driven largely by CMV exposure. Three of the identified cytomegalovirus-associated TCR beta chains were confirmed in vitro to be specific for cytomegalovirus antigens. A later analysis associated 16,951 TCR beta sequences with specific HLA alleles at a false discovery rate of 0.05. In a later analysis, the rate of TCR association differed among HLA loci, with DRB1 alleles having the most associated TCRs and HLA-C alleles having the fewest. When HLA alleles, especially DR and DQ, strongly co-occurred, attributing TCR associations to individual alleles was difficult. Because HLA typing was missing for some donors at each locus, association tests included only the typed subset. The study gave a list of 150 to 200 TCR beta chains associated with cytomegalovirus. The sequencing pipeline was judged likely to have produced a cluster of highly shared sequence variants as a technical artifact. The presence/absence analyses assumed that sequencing depth was roughly uniform across donors, and that assumption may not be true. Immune exposure information for the cohort was limited to CMV serostatus. The earlier analysis of approximately 590 of the donors excluded 15 to 20 rarely observed V segments, including chromosome 9 orphons, because counts were too low. This cohort had only TCR beta chains sequenced, and the lack of alpha or paired-chain data limited which features could be detected. A further reported finding was that TCR beta sequences accurately predicted the HLA-A and HLA-B alleles for most subjects in the first cohort. Some IMGT-functional V segments, including TRBV6-2 and TRBV6-3, could not be told apart with the 87-base-pair reads, so those segments were excluded. A later genetic analysis reported fewer N-insertions in productive TCRs among donors in an Asian-associated ancestry cluster than the roughly 700-donor mean. The authors suggested that the approach could potentially be extended to other disease states and immunological phenotypes. An earlier analysis of 450 to 750 of the donors showed that most TCR beta V segments appeared in productive rearrangements either about 87% or about 30% of the time, which broadly matched IMGT annotations. In a later analysis, HLA-associated TCR beta chains were found to be more clonally expanded and to have lower generation probabilities than equally common non-associated chains. Cytomegalovirus status was reported to be diagnosed by the classifier with high specificity and sensitivity in both the original and validation cohorts. In a later analysis, several top co-occurrence clusters were reported to appear linked to parvovirus B19, influenza, CMV and Epstein-Barr virus. A later genetic analysis associated a missense DCLRE1C variant with V-gene and J-gene trimming of TCR beta chains, and an independent cohort replicated the association. Linkage disequilibrium might explain the correlated functional status among segregating V segments, but an unknown experimental factor could not be ruled out. Across donors, most TCR sequences were observed very rarely, whereas some public TCRs were present in many individuals.

V drops 8 bases and J drops 6 bases, leaving 13 bases in between. The germline V gene yields ENHRY for CDR1 and SYGVKD for CDR2. CDR3 length: 12 amino acids, cysteine to phenylalanine. Left in the record is the CDR3 DNA by itself, 36 bases read in frame from the first base. The library was prepared using the immunoSEQ multiplex PCR assay. A mixture of 60 forward primers for TCR Vbeta segments and 13 reverse primers for TCR Jbeta segments was used in the multiplex PCR. A multiplex PCR assay on genomic DNA amplified the CDR3 region of rearranged TCR beta genes. Amplified TCR beta libraries were sequenced as 87-base-pair reads on the Illumina HiSeq System. Under the source paper's analysis protocol: A later analysis tallied 70 million to 100 million unique TCR beta chains across the 550 to 850 repertoires, and about 12 million of those chains were shared by two or more donors. Raw reads were error-corrected and collapsed into unique sequences with a nearest-neighbor algorithm that merged closely related sequences to remove PCR and sequencing errors. V, D and J gene segments were assigned by aligning CDR3 sequences to IMGT reference sequences. Each retained sequence needed at least a six-nucleotide match to both a V gene segment and a J gene segment. Rearrangements were classified as productive when the CDR3 lacked stop codons and remained in frame with V and J, and all other rearrangements were classified as non-productive. CDR3 was defined according to IMGT convention as the region running from the second conserved V-encoded cysteine to the conserved J-encoded phenylalanine. In an earlier analysis of just under 600 of the donors, sequences lacking an unambiguous match to a single V gene segment were excluded. An earlier analysis of 500 to 700 of the donors classified V segments as functional when productive rearrangements were above 56.7% and as segregating when the standard deviation between donors was above 5%. A statistical classification framework was developed to diagnose cytomegalovirus status using the catalog of TCR beta chain sequences. A later analysis assigned V and J genes by comparing TCR nucleotide sequences with IMGT/GENE-DB human TR gene sequences. A later analysis assigned CDR3 sequences and most-parsimonious VDJ recombination scenarios with the TCRdist pipeline. A later analysis defined each TCR beta chain by its CDR3 amino acid sequence plus V-gene family, and excluded reads lacking a unique V-gene family. A later analysis removed 592 highly shared, low-generation-probability nucleotide sequences to deal with suspected cross-contamination and a sequencing artifact. In a later analysis, a clonal expansion index for each public chain was calculated from normalized within-repertoire ranks of inferred template counts. In a later analysis, generation probabilities were computed using a VDJ recombination model fitted to out-of-frame rearrangements, and the results were checked against IGoR. In a later analysis, TCR-TCR, TCR-HLA and TCR-CMV co-occurrence was scored with hypergeometric tests, and a repertoire-size bias correction was applied to TCR pairs. In a later analysis, false discovery rates were estimated by permuting HLA or CMV assignments 20 times. In a later analysis, co-occurring TCRs were grouped using DBSCAN, and TCRdist sequence similarity was added for clustering within HLA-allele-positive subsets. Co-occurrence clustering excluded repertoires with fewer than 30,000 or more than 120,000 public chains, plus five with anomalous nucleotide sharing. The table was pulled from immuneACCESS by TCRdb, which kept in-frame rearrangements only. Such tables lose some clones; where checked, under half of the loss comes from unresolved V genes, and the rest has no known cause. V and J calls and clone size are copied from that table; D and trimming were computed from the DNA. The sample data list around 130,000 clones, and roughly four fifths of these were observed just once. The ten largest clones represent approximately 10% of the sample.

Points on this clone: Its antigen remains unidentified. Per-base qualities were not stored, and no clone one base away is much larger.

Sequenced input: PBMCs. The rearranged segments are TRBV10-3 and TRBJ1-1; D gene: possibly TRBD1, on 6 matching bases. The TCR sequence derives from a male donor in good health and CMV-seropositive. The CDR3 region: CAIGAGGPEAFF. The DNA sequence is given as TGTGCCATCGGGGCGGGGGGCCCTGAAGCTTTCTTT.